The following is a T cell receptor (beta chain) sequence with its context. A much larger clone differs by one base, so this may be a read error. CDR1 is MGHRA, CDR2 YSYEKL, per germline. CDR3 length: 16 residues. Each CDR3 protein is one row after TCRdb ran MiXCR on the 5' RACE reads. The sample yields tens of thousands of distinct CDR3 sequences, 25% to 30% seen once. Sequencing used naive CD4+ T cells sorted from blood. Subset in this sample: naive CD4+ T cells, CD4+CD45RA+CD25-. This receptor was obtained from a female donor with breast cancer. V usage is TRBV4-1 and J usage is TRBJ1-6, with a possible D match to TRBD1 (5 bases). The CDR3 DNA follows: TGTGCCAGCAGCCAAAACTGGGGGGAGTATACTTCACCCCTCCACTTT. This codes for CASSQNWGEYTSPLHF.